Following are 29 T cell receptor beta chains from one sample sequenced in a study (dated by TCRdb to between 2015 and 2016). Libraries came from 5' RACE. Data came from an Illumina MiSeq. The public reads were run again by TCRdb, first through fastp at Q25 and then through MiXCR, and only productive beta chains were kept. For every CDR3 protein sequence, its rows merge into one entry that carries the most common genes and DNA. The sample yields some 44,000 distinct CDR3 sequences; roughly 30% were counted once. The ten largest clonotypes hold just over 4% of the sample. The sample comprised tumor-infiltrating memory CD4+ T cells sorted from the breast tumor. In the paper's terms, the cell subset or site label means: memory CD4+ T cells, CD4+CD45RO+CD25-. These receptors were obtained from a female donor with breast cancer.

To note about this clonotype: A much more abundant neighbour one base away suggests this may be a read error. V is TRBV9 and J is TRBJ1-2; D might be TRBD1 (6 bases). Germline CDR1 and CDR2: SGDLS and YYNGEE. There are 16 residues in the CDR3. V was pared by 7 bases and J by 7 bases, with 26 bases between. CDR3 DNA: TGTGCCAGCGGCCCTACTGGGGGCTGGGGGGCTACTGGCTACACCTTC. This codes for CASGPTGGWGATGYTF.

This clonotype was counted a few times. This chain connects TRBV5-1 to TRBJ2-7, with TRBD1 matching 9 bases. Losses at the gene ends were 4 bases for V and 3 bases for J; bases not matched to a gene: 5. The CDR3 covers 14 residues. The germline V gene has CDR1 SGHRS and CDR2 YFSETQ. The CDR3 DNA is TGCGCCAGCAGCCCGGGGGACAGGGTCTACGAGCAGTACTTC. It is translated as CASSPGDRVYEQYF.

In this sample, this clonotype turned up many times. V usage is TRBV20-1 and J usage is TRBJ2-5; a weak D match, TRBD1 (6 bases). Germline V gene lookup returns CDR1 DFQATT and CDR2 SNEGSKA (reference sequence). This CDR3 has 13 residues. The V and J ends lost 4 bases and 1 base respectively, with 10 bases between them. In DNA form, the CDR3 reads TGCAGTGCTAAACAGGGTTTCCAAGAGACCCAGTACTTC. Translating it yields CSAKQGFQETQYF.

The rearrangement uses TRBV4-2 and TRBJ1-5, with D tentatively TRBD1 (5 bases). With 0 bases removed from V and 4 bases from J, the gap between germline ends came to 10 bases. CDR1 is LGHNA, CDR2 YNFKEQ, per germline. This CDR3 is 15 amino acids long. The DNA for the CDR3 is TGTGCCAGCAGCCAAGATGCAGGGTCAAATCAGCCCCAGCATTTT. This encodes CASSQDAGSNQPQHF.

A single count supports this clonotype. Given a much more abundant clone one base away, this may be a read error. The final CDR3 position lacks the conserved phenylalanine or tryptophan, pointing to a likely read error. The chain couples TRBV27 to TRBJ2-3; D is ambiguous. V was trimmed by 6 bases and J by 2 bases, leaving 6 bases between them. This CDR3 spans 12 amino acids. The germline V gene has CDR1 MNHEY and CDR2 SMNVEV (reference sequence). The CDR3 here is CASSTYTDTQYS. The CDR3 region has the DNA TGTGCCAGCAGCACCTACACAGATACGCAGTATTCT.

J is TRBJ1-5 and V is TRBV27; 11 bases map to TRBD1. J lost 3 bases, V lost 6 bases, and 7 bases had no gene match. This CDR3 comprises 16 residues. Germline-derived CDR1 and CDR2 are MNHEY and SMNVEV (reference sequence). The chain's CDR3 is CASRLDGQGANQPQHF. DNA of the CDR3: TGTGCCAGCAGACTGGACGGACAGGGGGCCAATCAGCCCCAGCATTTT.

In its sample, this clonotype was seen once. V is TRBV9 and J is TRBJ1-4, with D perhaps TRBD1 (6 bases). V lost 3 bases and J 4 bases, leaving 13 bases between the germline ends. Germline V CDR1 and CDR2: SGDLS, YYNGEE. This CDR3 region has 15 residues. The CDR3 protein is CASSGTEQDNEKLFF. The CDR3 nucleotides are TGTGCCAGCAGCGGGACAGAGCAAGATAATGAAAAACTGTTTTTT. Drawing the rest from reference TRBV9 and TRBJ1-4, the complete variable domain is DSGVTQTPKHLITATGQRVTLRCSPRSGDLSVYWYQQSLDQGLQFLIQYYNGEERAKGNILERFSAQQFPDLHSELNLSSLELGDSALYFCASSGTEQDNEKLFFGSGTQLSVL.

The CDR3 loop reads CASSLYRGVRSDTQYF. The CDR3 DNA follows: TGTGCCAGCAGTTTATACCGGGGAGTACGGTCAGATACGCAGTATTTT. J is TRBJ2-3 and V is TRBV28; possible D gene TRBD2, 5 bases. CDR1 is MDHEN, CDR2 SYDVKM, per germline. This CDR3 spans 16 amino acids. Trimming removed 1 base at V and 4 bases at J, with 15 bases between. The full variable domain, its missing parts supplied by reference TRBV28 and TRBJ2-3, is DVKVTQSSRYLVKRTGEKVFLECVQDMDHENMFWYRQDPGLGLRLIYFSYDVKMKEKGDIPEGYSVSREKKERFSLILESASTNQTSMYLCASSLYRGVRSDTQYFGPGTRLTVL.

This clonotype came up a few times. The chain combines TRBV6-5 with TRBJ1-6; D not resolved. The germline V gene has CDR1 MNHEY and CDR2 SVGAGI. V was shortened by 6 bases and J by 6 bases, with 18 bases between the two germline ends. The CDR3 loop spans 16 amino acids. In DNA, the CDR3 is TGTGCCAGCAGCTTACAACCGGGCGGGGTTAATTCACCCCTCCACTTT. Amino acids: CASSLQPGGVNSPLHF.

This clonotype was observed a handful of times. J is TRBJ2-1 and V is TRBV4-2; possibly TRBD2 for D (6 bases). Between the trimmed V and J ends, which lost 0 bases and 9 bases, there was a span of 21 bases. The CDR3 runs to 17 residues. CDR1 is LGHNA and CDR2 is YNFKEQ in the germline V gene. As DNA, the CDR3 is TGTGCCAGCAGCCAAGATCTCGGGGGTGAATCCCTCGGTGAGCAGTTCTTC. Protein: CASSQDLGGESLGEQFF.

This chain uses TRBV7-9 with TRBJ2-7; D gene unclear. This CDR3 has 14 residues. Germline V lookup: CDR1 SEHNR, CDR2 FQNEAQ (reference sequence). V was shortened by 1 base and J by 0 bases, with 7 bases between the two germline ends. CDR3 nucleotides: TGTGCCAGCAGCTTAGGACACAACTCCTACGAGCAGTACTTC. It yields the protein CASSLGHNSYEQYF.

The chain recombines TRBV7-6 with TRBJ2-7, with TRBD2 as a possible D gene (6 bases). The germline V gene encodes CDR1 SGHVS and CDR2 FNYEAQ. V shed 2 bases and J shed 6 bases, with 14 bases lying between them. CDR3 length: 14 amino acids. The CDR3 here is CASSLRAPEGEQYF. The CDR3 DNA reads as TGTGCCAGCAGCTTAAGAGCTCCGGAGGGCGAGCAGTACTTC. Using reference TRBV7-6 and TRBJ2-7 for the parts outside the CDR3, the full variable domain is GAGVSQSPRYKVTKRGQDVALRCDPISGHVSLYWYRQALGQGPEFLTYFNYEAQQDKSGLPNDRFSAERPEGSISTLTIQRTEQRDSAMYRCASSLRAPEGEQYFGPGTRLTVT.

This clonotype occurred a few times. The chain joins TRBV2 to TRBJ1-5, with D perhaps TRBD1 (6 bases). The CDR3 is made up of 15 amino acids. Germline-derived CDR1 and CDR2 are SNHLY and FYNNEI. V lost 6 bases, J lost 7 bases, and 19 bases lay in between. CDR3 nucleotide sequence: TGTGCCAGCAGGGAGACCACAGGGTATGAACAGCCCCAGCATTTT. This translates into CASRETTGYEQPQHF.

This clonotype appeared a few times. V gene TRBV4-1 combines with J gene TRBJ1-3, with TRBD1 as a possible D gene (5 bases). The CDR3 contains 15 residues. From germline, CDR1 is MGHRA and CDR2 YSYEKL. V lost 2 bases and J lost 0, with 8 bases in between. The CDR3 sequence is CASSQTQGSGNTIYF. CDR3 DNA sequence: TGCGCCAGCAGCCAAACGCAGGGCTCTGGAAACACCATATATTTT.

By proportion, this clonotype is medium-sized. J is TRBJ2-7 and V is TRBV12-3 or TRBV12-4; 9 nucleotides match TRBD1. Trimming cost V 7 bases and J 4 bases; bases outside gene matches: 8. This CDR3 has 14 residues. This CDR3 is CASTTGTGRYEQYF. For the CDR3, the DNA is TGTGCCAGCACCACCGGGACAGGGCGGTACGAGCAGTACTTC.

The rearrangement links TRBV4-3 to TRBJ2-1; D gene unclear. CDR1 LGHNA and CDR2 YSLEER come from the germline V gene. Deletions cut 4 bases from V and 3 bases from J, with 10 bases between. This CDR3 is 14 amino acids long. This CDR3 is CASSRDDGYNEQFF. The CDR3, as DNA: TGCGCCAGCAGCCGAGACGACGGCTACAATGAGCAGTTCTTC.

This clonotype was counted a few times. The gene calls are TRBV5-1 and TRBJ1-2; D uncertain. In germline, CDR1 is SGHRS, CDR2 YFSETQ. This CDR3 region has 12 residues. Between the trimmed V and J ends, which lost 3 bases and 6 bases, there was a span of 9 bases. The CDR3 sequence: CASSYTGDGYTF. The CDR3 DNA is TGCGCCAGCAGCTACACCGGGGATGGCTACACCTTC.

V is TRBV4-3 and J is TRBJ2-3; D possibly corresponds to TRBD2 (6 bases). Looked up from germline, CDR1 is LGHNA and CDR2 is YSLEER. The V gene lost 1 base and the J gene lost 1 base, with 12 bases spanning the gap. The CDR3 is 16 residues long. The CDR3 protein is CASSQGSGVGTDTQYF. CDR3 coding DNA: TGCGCCAGCAGCCAAGGGTCGGGAGTGGGCACAGATACGCAGTATTTT.

This clonotype was detected only a few times. The chain employs TRBV7-8 and TRBJ2-7; maybe TRBD2 (5 bases). The CDR3 runs to 14 residues. Germline-derived CDR1 and CDR2 are SGHVS and FQNEAQ. V lost 1 base, J lost 2 bases, and 9 bases lay in between. CDR3 in amino acids: CASSLGGATYEQYF. CDR3 in DNA: TGTGCCAGCAGCTTAGGGGGAGCCACCTACGAGCAGTACTTC.

This clonotype has a count of ten or more. V is TRBV9 and J is TRBJ2-1, with no clear D. V shed 5 bases and J shed 8 bases, with 8 bases lying between them. CDR1 is SGDLS, CDR2 YYNGEE, per germline. This CDR3 region has 11 residues. CDR3 DNA sequence: TGTGCCAGCAGTGCGGCGGATGAGCAGTTCTTC. Protein: CASSAADEQFF.

This chain links TRBV21-1 with TRBJ2-7; TRBD2 is the table's D call and was not checked against the DNA. TRBV21-1 is classified as a pseudogene. The CDR3 is 13 residues long. This CDR3 reads CASSKGQPYEQYF. The CDR3 DNA reads as TGTGCCAGCAGCAAGGGCCAGCCCTACGAGCAGTACTTC.

The chain links TRBV10-3 to TRBJ2-7; D tentatively reads TRBD1 or TRBD2 (5 bases each). The CDR3 runs 13 residues. Trimming cost V 6 bases and J 7 bases, with 16 bases left between them. CDR1 ENHRY and CDR2 SYGVKD come from the germline V gene. The CDR3: CAIRKIGTEEQYF. DNA for the CDR3: TGTGCCATCAGGAAGATAGGGACGGAGGAGCAGTACTTC.

This chain joins TRBV9 and TRBJ2-1; 13 nucleotides agree with TRBD2. CDR1 is SGDLS, CDR2 YYNGEE, per germline. The CDR3 length is 21 residues. Trimming at V came to 0 bases and at J to 0 bases, leaving 12 bases not matched to a gene. The CDR3, as DNA: TGTGCCAGCAGCGTAGGGGCAAGACTAGCGGGAGGTCTAAGCTCCTACAATGAGCAGTTCTTC. Amino acid sequence: CASSVGARLAGGLSSYNEQFF.

This clonotype was observed a few times. This chain links TRBV20-1 with TRBJ2-3, with 10 bases lining up with TRBD2. The CDR3 contains 15 residues. Germline CDR1 and CDR2: DFQATT and SNEGSKA (reference sequence). V was clipped by 6 bases and J by 2 bases; unmatched bases: 8. The CDR3 nucleotides are TGCAGTGCCCCATTAGCGGGAGGCAACACAGATACGCAGTATTTT. Translation: CSAPLAGGNTDTQYF.

The table lists this clonotype with a few counts. This chain joins TRBV24-1 and TRBJ2-1; either TRBD1 or TRBD2 may supply D (5 bases each). This CDR3 has 19 amino acids. Germline lookup yields CDR1 KGHDR and CDR2 SFDVKD. V was shortened by 5 bases and J by 3 bases, with 25 bases between the two germline ends. Written as DNA, the CDR3 is TGTGCCACCAGTGTTCAGGACGGGGTTGGGACGGAGATCTACAATGAGCAGTTCTTC. Its translation: CATSVQDGVGTEIYNEQFF.

V usage is TRBV2 and J usage is TRBJ1-6; D is perhaps TRBD1 (5 bases). Germline loops: CDR1 SNHLY, CDR2 FYNNEI. V was trimmed by 4 bases and J by 8 bases, leaving 9 bases between them. CDR3 length: 13 residues. The CDR3 sequence: CASSATGDSPLHF. The CDR3 bases are TGTGCCAGCAGTGCCACGGGGGATTCACCCCTCCACTTT.

This chain uses TRBV4-2 with TRBJ2-1, with 10 positions matching TRBD1. This CDR3 region has 16 residues. J was trimmed by 10 bases and V by 3 bases; bases with no gene match: 12. CDR1 and CDR2 from the germline V gene are LGHNA and YNFKEQ. The CDR3 DNA is TGTGCCAGCAGCCATTCCGGGACAGGGGCTAGTGGCGAGCAGTTCTTC. It translates to CASSHSGTGASGEQFF.

With regard to this clonotype: This may come from a read error, since a much larger clone is one base off. The conserved phenylalanine or tryptophan normally closing the CDR3 is absent here, so this likely arose from a read error. The chain links TRBV7-2 to TRBJ2-5; the match to TRBD2 covers 10 bases. With 8 bases clipped from V and 4 bases from J, the junction kept 7 bases outside the gene matches. Looked up from germline, CDR1 is SGHTA and CDR2 is FQGNSA. The CDR3 is 14 amino acids. Here the CDR3 DNA reads TGTGCCAGCGGGGCTAGCGGGAGAGGAGAGACCCAGTACCTC. As protein: CASGASGRGETQYL.

Many counts were recorded for this clonotype. The chain links TRBV7-3 to TRBJ2-3; D is unclear. V was pared by 0 bases and J by 7 bases, with 5 bases between. Germline V gene lookup returns CDR1 SGHTA and CDR2 FQGTGA. This CDR3 comprises 12 residues. The CDR3 spells CASSLTGYTQYF. The CDR3 nucleotides read TGTGCCAGCAGCTTAACAGGGTATACGCAGTATTTT. The full variable domain, in which reference TRBV7-3 and TRBJ2-3 provide the parts outside the CDR3, is GAGVSQTPSNKVTEKGKYVELRCDPISGHTALYWYRQSLGQGPEFLIYFQGTGAADDSGLPNDRFFAVRPEGSVSTLKIQRTERGDSAVYLCASSLTGYTQYFGPGTRLTVL.